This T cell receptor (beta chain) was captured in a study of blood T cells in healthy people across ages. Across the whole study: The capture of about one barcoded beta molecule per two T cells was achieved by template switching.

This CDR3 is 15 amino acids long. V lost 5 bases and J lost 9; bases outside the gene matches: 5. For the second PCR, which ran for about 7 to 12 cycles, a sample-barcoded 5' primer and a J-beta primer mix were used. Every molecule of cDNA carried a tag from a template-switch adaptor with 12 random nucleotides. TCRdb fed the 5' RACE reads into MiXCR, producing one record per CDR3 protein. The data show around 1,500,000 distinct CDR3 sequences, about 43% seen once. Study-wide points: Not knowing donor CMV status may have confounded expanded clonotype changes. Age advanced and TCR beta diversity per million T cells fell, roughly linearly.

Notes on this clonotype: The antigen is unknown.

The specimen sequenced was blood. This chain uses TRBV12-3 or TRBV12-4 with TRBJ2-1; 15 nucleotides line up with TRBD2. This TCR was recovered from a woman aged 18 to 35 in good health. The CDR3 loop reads CASSPGTSGRCEQFF. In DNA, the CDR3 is TGTGCCAGCAGTCCCGGGACTAGCGGGAGGTGTGAGCAGTTCTTC.